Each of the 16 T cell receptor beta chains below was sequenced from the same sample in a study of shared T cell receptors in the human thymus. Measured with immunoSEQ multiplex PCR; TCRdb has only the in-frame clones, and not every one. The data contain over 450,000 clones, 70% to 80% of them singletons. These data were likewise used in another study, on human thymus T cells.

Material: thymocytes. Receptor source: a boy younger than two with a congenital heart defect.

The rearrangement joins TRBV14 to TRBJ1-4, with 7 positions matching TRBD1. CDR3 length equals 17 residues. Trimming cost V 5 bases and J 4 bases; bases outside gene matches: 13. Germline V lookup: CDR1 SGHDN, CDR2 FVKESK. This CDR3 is CASSYQIGTDHNEKLFF. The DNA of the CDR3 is TGTGCCAGCAGCTATCAAATCGGGACAGACCATAATGAAAAACTGTTTTTT.

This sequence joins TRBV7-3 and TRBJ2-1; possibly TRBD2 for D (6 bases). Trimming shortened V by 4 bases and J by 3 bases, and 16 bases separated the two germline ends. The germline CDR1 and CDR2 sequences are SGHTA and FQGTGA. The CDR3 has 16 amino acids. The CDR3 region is CASSSAGPHRYNEQFF. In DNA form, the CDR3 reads TGTGCCAGCAGCTCTGCGGGACCCCACCGCTACAATGAGCAGTTCTTC.

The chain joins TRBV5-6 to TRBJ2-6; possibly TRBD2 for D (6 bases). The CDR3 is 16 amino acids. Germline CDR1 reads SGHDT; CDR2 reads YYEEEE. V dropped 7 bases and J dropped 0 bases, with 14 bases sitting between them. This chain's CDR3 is CASWERVRSGANVLTF. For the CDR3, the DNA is TGTGCCAGCTGGGAGCGGGTCCGCTCTGGGGCCAACGTCCTGACTTTC.

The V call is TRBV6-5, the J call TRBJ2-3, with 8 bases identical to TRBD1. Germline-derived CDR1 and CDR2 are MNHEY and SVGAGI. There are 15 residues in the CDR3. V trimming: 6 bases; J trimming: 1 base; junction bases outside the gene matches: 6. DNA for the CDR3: TGTGCCAGCAGGTCCTCGGGACAGGGCACAGATACGCAGTATTTT. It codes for CASRSSGQGTDTQYF.

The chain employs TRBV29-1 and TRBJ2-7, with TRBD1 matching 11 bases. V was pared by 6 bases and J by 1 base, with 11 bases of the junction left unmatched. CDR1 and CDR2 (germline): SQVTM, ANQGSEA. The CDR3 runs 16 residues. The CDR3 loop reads CSVVDRGRRGSYEQYF. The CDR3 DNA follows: TGCAGCGTGGTGGACAGGGGGCGCCGGGGTTCCTACGAGCAGTACTTC.

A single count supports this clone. The chain's CDR3 is CASNSGLGELFF. CDR3 nucleotides: TGTGCCAGCAATTCAGGGTTGGGGGAGCTGTTTTTT. The chain joins TRBV27 to TRBJ2-2; possible D gene TRBD1, 5 bases. The germline CDR1 and CDR2 sequences are MNHEY and SMNVEV (reference sequence). This CDR3 is built from 12 residues. V was shortened by 7 bases and J by 8 bases, with 11 bases between the two germline ends.

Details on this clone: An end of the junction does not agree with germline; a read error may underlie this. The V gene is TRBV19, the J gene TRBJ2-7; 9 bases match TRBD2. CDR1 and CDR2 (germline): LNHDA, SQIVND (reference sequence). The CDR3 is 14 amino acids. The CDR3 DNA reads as TGTGCCAGTAGTAAAAGTCCTAGCGGGAACGAGGCGGTCTTC. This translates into CASSKSPSGNEAVF.

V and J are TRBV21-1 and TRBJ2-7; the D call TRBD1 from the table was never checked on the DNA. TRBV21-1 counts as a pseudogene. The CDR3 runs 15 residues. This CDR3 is CASSKVTGGKGEQYF. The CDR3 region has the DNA TGTGCCAGCAGCAAAGTAACAGGGGGTAAGGGCGAGCAGTACTTC.

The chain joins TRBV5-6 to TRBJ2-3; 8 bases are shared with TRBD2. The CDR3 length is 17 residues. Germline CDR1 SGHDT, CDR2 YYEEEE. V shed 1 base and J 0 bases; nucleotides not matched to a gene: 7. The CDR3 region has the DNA TGTGCCAGCAGCTTGCCCGGGGCTAGCGGGAGCACAGATACGCAGTATTTT. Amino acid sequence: CASSLPGASGSTDTQYF.

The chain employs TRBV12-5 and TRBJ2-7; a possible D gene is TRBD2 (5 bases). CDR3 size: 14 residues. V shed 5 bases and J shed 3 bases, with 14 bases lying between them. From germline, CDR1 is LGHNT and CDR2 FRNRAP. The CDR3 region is CASGPLGEGYEQYF. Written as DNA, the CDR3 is TGTGCTAGTGGTCCGCTTGGCGAGGGCTACGAGCAGTACTTC. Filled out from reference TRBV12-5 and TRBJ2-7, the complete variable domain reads DARVTQTPRHKVTEMGQEVTMRCQPILGHNTVFWYRQTMMQGLELLAYFRNRAPLDDSGMPKDRFSAEMPDATLATLKIQPSEPRDSAVYFCASGPLGEGYEQYFGPGTRLTVT.

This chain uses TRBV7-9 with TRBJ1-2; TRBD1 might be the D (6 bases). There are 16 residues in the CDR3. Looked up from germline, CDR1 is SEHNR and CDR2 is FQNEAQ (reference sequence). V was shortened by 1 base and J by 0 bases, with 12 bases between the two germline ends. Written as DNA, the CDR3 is TGTGCCAGCAGCTTAGGGGGGGGCCCAACTAACTATGGCTACACCTTC. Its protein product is CASSLGGGPTNYGYTF.

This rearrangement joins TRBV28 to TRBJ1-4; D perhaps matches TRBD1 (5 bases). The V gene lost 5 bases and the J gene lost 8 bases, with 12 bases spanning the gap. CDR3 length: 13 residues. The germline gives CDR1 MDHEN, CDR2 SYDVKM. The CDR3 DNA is TGTGCCAGCAGTACAAGGACACCGGAAAAACTGTTTTTT. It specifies CASSTRTPEKLFF.

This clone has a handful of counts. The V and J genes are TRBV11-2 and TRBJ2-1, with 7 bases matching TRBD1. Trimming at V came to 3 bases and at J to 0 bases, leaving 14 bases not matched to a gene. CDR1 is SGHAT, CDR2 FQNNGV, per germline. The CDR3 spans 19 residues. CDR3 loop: CASSFLDRDGYRSYNEQFF. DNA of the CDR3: TGTGCCAGCAGCTTTCTCGACAGGGACGGGTACCGCTCCTACAATGAGCAGTTCTTC.

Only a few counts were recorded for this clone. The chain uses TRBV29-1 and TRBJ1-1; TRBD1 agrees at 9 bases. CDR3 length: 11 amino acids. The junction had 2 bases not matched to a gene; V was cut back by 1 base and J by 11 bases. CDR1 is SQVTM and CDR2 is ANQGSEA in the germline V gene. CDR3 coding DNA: TGCAGCGTTGAAGCCGGGACAGGGGCTTTCTTT. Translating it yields CSVEAGTGAFF.

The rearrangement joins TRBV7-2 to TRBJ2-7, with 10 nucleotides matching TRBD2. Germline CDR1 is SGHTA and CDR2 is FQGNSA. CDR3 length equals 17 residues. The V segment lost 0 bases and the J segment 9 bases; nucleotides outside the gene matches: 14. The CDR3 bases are TGTGCCAGCAGCTTAGCGGGCGAGGGACTAGCGAAAGGGGGGCAGTACTTC. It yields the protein CASSLAGEGLAKGGQYF.

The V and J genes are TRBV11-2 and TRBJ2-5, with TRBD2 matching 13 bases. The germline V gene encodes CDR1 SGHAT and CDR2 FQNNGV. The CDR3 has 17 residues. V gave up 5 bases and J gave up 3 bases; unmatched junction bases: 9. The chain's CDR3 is CASSPHGLAGEKETQYF. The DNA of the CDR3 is TGTGCCAGCAGCCCCCATGGACTAGCGGGAGAGAAAGAGACCCAGTACTTC.